The clone carrying this T cell receptor (beta chain) has a handful of counts. Its antigen remains unknown. The data stem from a study of CD8+ T cells in alopecia areata. General study points: Lesional scalp, notably in alopecia totalis/universalis, had clonality above that of normal scalp. When scalp samples are sequenced, resident alphabeta T cells of normal skin are also captured.

Isolated RNA was reverse transcribed into cDNA used as the sequencing template. Sequencing was performed with immunoSEQ multiplex PCR; in TCRdb, only in-frame clones are kept and a portion is missing. The sample shows 100,000 to 150,000 clones, 47% of them seen only once. Samples from alopecia areata patients were lesional scalp punch biopsies and peripheral blood. PBMCs provided sorted CD4+ and CD8+ T cells. Germline-derived CDR1 and CDR2 are SEHNR and FQNEAQ (reference sequence). Unmatched junction bases numbered 7, after V lost 6 bases and J lost 5 bases. The CDR3 has 14 residues. The sample taken for sequencing was NKG2D-low CD8+ T cells sorted from blood. The receptor was derived from a human donor with alopecia areata. V is TRBV7-9 and J is TRBJ2-5; 9 nucleotides line up with TRBD1. As DNA, the CDR3 is TGTGCCAGCAGTCTCGGGACAGGGAAGGAGACCCAGTACTTC. Protein sequence: CASSLGTGKETQYF.